This T cell receptor (beta chain) was recovered during a study of CD8+CD57+ T cells in acquired aplastic anemia. Across the study: The DNA of sorted CD4+ and CD8+ cells averaged around 3.2 ug. Healthy-donor CD4+ cells averaged about 11 million reads.

Both TCR beta VDJ combination and CDR3 sequence profiling were carried out. Genomic DNA was the template for this profiling. MiXCR, applied by TCRdb to the reads, yields one record per CDR3 protein. The repertoire holds some 200,000 distinct CDR3 sequences, with almost 35% as singletons. This clonotype was sampled from a human donor in good health, serving as a control. The sequencing sample was made of sorted CD4+, CD8+, or CD8+CD57+ T cells (not recorded which) from PBMCs.

This CDR3 reads CSVCQGAGTEAFF. The CDR3 coding sequence is TGCAGCGTTTGCCAGGGGGCCGGCACTGAAGCTTTCTTT. The chain links TRBV29-1 to TRBJ1-1, with 8 nucleotides matching TRBD1. The CDR3 runs 13 residues. J gave up 4 bases and V 5 bases, and 6 bases lay outside the gene matches. Germline-derived CDR1 and CDR2 are SQVTM and ANQGSEA. Together with reference TRBV29-1 and TRBJ1-1, the CDR3 gives the full variable domain: SAVISQKPSRDICQRGTSLTIQCQVDSQVTMMFWYRQQPGQSLTLIATANQGSEATYESGFVIDKFPISRPNLTFSTLTVSNMSPEDSSIYLCSVCQGAGTEAFFGQGTRLTVV.